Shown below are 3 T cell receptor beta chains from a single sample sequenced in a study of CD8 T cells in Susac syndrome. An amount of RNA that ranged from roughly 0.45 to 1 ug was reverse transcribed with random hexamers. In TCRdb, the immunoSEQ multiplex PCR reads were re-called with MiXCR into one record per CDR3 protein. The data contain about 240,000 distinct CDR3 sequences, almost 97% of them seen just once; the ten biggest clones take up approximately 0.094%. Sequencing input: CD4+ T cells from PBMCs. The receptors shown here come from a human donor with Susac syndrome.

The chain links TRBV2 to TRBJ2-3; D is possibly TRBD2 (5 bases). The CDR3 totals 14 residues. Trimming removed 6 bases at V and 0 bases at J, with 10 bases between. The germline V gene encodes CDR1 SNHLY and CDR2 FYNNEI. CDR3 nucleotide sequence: TGTGCCAGCAGGGCGGGTTCTAGCACAGATACGCAGTATTTT. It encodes CASRAGSSTDTQYF.

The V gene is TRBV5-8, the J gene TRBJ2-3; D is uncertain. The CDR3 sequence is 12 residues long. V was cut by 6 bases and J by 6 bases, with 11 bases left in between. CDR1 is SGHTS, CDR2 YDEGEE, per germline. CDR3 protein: CASNTYWDTQYF. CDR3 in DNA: TGTGCCAGCAATACGTACTGGGATACGCAGTATTTT.

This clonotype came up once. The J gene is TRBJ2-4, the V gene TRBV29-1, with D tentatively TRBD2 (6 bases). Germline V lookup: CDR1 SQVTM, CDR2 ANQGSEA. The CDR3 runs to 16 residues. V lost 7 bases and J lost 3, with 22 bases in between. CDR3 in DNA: TGCAGCGCCTTGTCGGGCGCGGGGCGTGTCAAAAACATTCAGTACTTC. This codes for CSALSGAGRVKNIQYF.